Detailed here is one T cell receptor (beta chain). After extraction with the RNeasy kit, 0.5 to 1 ug of the RNA was reverse transcribed using random hexamers. TCRdb ran MiXCR on the immunoSEQ multiplex PCR reads and lists one entry per CDR3 protein. The data show 150,000 to 160,000 distinct CDR3 sequences, 85% to 95% seen once. The entry originates in a study of CD8 T cells in Susac syndrome. The CDR3 runs to 15 residues. The V gene's germline CDR1 is SGDLS and CDR2 YYNGEE. Between the trimmed V and J ends, which lost 2 bases and 4 bases, there was a span of 12 bases. What was sequenced was CD4+ T cells from PBMCs. This receptor was identified in a human donor with Susac syndrome. This rearrangement joins TRBV9 to TRBJ2-2; D gene unclear. The DNA for the CDR3 is TGTGCCAGCAGCGTTTACGGGTCCAGCACCGGGGAGCTGTTTTTT. Its translation is CASSVYGSSTGELFF.